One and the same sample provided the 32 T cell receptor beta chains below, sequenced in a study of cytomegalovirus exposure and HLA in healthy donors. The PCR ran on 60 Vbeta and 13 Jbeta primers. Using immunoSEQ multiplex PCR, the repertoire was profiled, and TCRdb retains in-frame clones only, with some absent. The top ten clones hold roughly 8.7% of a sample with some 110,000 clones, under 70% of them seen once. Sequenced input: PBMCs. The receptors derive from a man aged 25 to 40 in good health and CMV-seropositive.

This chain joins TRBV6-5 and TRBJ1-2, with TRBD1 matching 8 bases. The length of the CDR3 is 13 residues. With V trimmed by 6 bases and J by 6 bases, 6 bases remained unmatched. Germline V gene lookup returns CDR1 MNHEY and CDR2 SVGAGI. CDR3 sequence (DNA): TGTGCCAGCAGCCAGGGACAGGTTAATGGCTACACCTTC. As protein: CASSQGQVNGYTF.

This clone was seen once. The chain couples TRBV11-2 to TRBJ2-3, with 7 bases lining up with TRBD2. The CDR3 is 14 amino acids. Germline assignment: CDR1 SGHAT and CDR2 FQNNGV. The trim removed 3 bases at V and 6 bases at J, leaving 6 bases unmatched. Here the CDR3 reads CASSFLGGVDTQYF. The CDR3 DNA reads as TGTGCCAGCAGCTTCCTGGGGGGGGTGGATACGCAGTATTTT.

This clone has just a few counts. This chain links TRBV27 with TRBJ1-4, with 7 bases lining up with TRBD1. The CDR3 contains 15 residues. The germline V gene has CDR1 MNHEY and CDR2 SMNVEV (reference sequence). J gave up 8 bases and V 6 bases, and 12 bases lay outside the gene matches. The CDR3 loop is CASRSDRAWGEKLFF. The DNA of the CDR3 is TGTGCCAGCAGGTCCGACAGGGCGTGGGGCGAAAAACTGTTTTTT.

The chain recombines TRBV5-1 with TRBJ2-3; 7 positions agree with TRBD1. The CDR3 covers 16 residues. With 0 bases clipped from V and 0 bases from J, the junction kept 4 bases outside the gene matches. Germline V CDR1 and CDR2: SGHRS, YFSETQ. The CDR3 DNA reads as TGCGCCAGCAGCTTGGCGGGACAGTGGAGCACAGATACGCAGTATTTT. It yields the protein CASSLAGQWSTDTQYF.

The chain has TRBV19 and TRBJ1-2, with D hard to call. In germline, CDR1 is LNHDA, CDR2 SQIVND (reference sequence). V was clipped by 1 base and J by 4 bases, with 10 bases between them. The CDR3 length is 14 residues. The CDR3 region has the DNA TGTGCCAGTAGTATAGCTCAGACAAGCTATGGCTACACCTTC. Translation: CASSIAQTSYGYTF.

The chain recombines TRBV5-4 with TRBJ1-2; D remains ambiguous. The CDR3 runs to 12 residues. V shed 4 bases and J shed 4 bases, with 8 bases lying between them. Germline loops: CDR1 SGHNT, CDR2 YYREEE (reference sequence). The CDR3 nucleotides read TGTGCCAGCAGCGGTGACACCTATGGCTACACCTTC. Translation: CASSGDTYGYTF. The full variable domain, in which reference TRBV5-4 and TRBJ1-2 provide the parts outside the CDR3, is ETGVTQSPTHLIKTRGQQVTLRCSSQSGHNTVSWYQQALGQGPQFIFQYYREEENGRGNFPPRFSGLQFPNYSSELNVNALELDDSALYLCASSGDTYGYTFGSGTRLTVV.

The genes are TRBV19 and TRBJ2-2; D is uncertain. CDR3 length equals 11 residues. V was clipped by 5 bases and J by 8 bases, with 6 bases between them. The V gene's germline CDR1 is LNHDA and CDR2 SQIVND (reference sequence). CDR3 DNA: TGTGCCAGTAGTCCCTTTGGGGAGCTGTTTTTT. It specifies CASSPFGELFF.

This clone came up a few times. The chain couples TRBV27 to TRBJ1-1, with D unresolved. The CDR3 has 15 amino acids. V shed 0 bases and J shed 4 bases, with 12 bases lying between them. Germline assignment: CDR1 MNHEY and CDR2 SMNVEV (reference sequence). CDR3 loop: CASSLSSWATTEAFF. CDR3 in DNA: TGTGCCAGCAGTTTATCCTCATGGGCGACCACTGAAGCTTTCTTT.

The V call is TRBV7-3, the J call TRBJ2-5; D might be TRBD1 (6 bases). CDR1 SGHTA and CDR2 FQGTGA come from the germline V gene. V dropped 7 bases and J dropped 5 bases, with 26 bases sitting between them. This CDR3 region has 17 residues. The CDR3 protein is CASTDLGSQGWVETQYF. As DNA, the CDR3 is TGTGCCAGCACCGATCTTGGGTCCCAGGGGTGGGTGGAGACCCAGTACTTC.

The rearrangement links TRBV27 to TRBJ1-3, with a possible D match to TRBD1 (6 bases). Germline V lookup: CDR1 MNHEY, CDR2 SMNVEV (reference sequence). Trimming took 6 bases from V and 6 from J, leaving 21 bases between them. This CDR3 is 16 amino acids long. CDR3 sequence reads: CASSSSWGPLPNTIYF. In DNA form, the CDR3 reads TGTGCCAGCAGCTCCTCGTGGGGGCCACTCCCAAACACCATATATTTT.

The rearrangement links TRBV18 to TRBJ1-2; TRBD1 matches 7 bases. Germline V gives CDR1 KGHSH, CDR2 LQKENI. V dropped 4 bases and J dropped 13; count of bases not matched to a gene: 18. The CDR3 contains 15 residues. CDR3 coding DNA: TGTGCCAGCTCACGAGCCGGGACAGCTTATCTATCCCCCACCTTC. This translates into CASSRAGTAYLSPTF. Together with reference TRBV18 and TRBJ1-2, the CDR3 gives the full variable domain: NAGVMQNPRHLVRRRGQEARLRCSPMKGHSHVYWYRQLPEEGLKFMVYLQKENIIDESGMPKERFSAEFPKEGPSILRIQQVVRGDSAAYFCASSRAGTAYLSPTFGSGTRLTVV.

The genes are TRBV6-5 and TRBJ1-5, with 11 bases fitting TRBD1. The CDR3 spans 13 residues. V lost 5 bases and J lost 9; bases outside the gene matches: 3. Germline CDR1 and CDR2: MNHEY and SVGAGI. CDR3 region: CASSRTGGLPQHF. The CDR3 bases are TGTGCCAGCAGTAGGACAGGGGGCTTGCCCCAGCATTTT.

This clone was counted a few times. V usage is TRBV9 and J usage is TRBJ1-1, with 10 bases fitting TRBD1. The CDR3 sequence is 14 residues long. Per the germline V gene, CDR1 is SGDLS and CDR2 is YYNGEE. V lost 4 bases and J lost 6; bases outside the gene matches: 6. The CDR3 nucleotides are TGTGCCAGCAGCCTACTGACAGGGGGCTCTGAAGCTTTCTTT. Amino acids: CASSLLTGGSEAFF.

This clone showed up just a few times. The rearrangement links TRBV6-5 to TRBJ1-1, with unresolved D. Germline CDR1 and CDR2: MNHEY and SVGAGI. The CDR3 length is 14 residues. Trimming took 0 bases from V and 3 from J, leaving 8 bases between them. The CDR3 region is CASSYSEEYTEAFF. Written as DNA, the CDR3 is TGTGCCAGCAGTTACTCGGAGGAGTACACTGAAGCTTTCTTT.

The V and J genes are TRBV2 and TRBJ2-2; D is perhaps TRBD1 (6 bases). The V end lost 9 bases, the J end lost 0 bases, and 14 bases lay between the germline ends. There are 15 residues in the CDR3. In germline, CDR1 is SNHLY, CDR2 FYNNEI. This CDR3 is CASSTRGPNTGELFF. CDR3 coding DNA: TGTGCCAGTTCTACCAGGGGCCCGAACACCGGGGAGCTGTTTTTT.

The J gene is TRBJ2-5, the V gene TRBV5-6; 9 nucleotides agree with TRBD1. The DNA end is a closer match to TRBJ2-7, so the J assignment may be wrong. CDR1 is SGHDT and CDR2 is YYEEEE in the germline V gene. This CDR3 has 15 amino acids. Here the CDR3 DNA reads TGTGCCAGCAGCTTGCCGGGACAGGGTATCTACGAGCAGTACTTC. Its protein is CASSLPGQGIYEQYF.

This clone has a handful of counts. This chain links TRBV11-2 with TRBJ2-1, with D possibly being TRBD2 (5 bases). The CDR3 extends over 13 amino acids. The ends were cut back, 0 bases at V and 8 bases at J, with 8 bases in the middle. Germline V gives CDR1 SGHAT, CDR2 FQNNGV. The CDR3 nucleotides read TGTGCCAGCAGCTTAGATGTCGGGGATGAGCAGTTCTTC. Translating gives CASSLDVGDEQFF.

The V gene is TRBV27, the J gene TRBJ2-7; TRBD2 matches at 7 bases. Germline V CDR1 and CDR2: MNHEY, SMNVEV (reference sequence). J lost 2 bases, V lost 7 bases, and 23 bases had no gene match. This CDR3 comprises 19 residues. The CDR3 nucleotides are TGTGCCAGCATCGTGATGGGGTGGTTAGGGACTAAGGAGGCCTACGAGCAGTACGTC. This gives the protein CASIVMGWLGTKEAYEQYV.

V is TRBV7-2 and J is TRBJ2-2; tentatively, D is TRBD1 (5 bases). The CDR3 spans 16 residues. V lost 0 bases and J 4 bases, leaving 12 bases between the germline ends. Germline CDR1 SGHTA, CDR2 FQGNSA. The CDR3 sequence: CASSLAQGAVTGELFF. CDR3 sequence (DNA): TGTGCCAGCAGCTTAGCGCAGGGCGCGGTCACCGGGGAGCTGTTTTTT.

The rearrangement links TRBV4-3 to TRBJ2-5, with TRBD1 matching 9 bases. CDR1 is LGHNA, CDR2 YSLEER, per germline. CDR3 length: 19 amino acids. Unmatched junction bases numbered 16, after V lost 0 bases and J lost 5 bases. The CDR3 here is CASSQERFEWDRVRETQYF. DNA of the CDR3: TGCGCCAGCAGCCAAGAGCGTTTTGAGTGGGACAGGGTGAGGGAGACCCAGTACTTC.

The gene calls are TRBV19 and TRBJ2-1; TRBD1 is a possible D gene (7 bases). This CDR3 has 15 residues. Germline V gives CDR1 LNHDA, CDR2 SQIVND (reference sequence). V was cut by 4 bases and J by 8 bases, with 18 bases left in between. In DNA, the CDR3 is TGTGCCAGTAGTACAGGGGGGTACTGGAAATATGAGCAGTTCTTC. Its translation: CASSTGGYWKYEQFF.

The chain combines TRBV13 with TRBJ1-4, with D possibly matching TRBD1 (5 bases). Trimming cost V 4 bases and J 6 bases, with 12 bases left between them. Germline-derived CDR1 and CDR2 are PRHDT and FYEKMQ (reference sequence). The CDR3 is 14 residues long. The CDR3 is CASSSGGGDEKLFF. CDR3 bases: TGTGCCAGCAGCTCAGGCGGGGGGGATGAAAAACTGTTTTTT.

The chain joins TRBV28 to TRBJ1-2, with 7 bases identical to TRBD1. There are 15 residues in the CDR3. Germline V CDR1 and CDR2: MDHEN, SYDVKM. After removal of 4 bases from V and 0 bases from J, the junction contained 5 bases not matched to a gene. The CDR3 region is CASSYYRGANYGYTF. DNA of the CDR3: TGTGCCAGCAGTTACTACAGGGGCGCTAACTATGGCTACACCTTC.

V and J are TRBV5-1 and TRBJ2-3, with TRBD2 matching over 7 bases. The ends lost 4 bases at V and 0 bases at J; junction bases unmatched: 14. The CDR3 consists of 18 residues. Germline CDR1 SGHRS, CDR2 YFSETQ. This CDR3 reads CASSPGLEPELSTDTQYF. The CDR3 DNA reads TGCGCCAGCAGCCCCGGACTAGAACCAGAACTAAGCACAGATACGCAGTATTTT.

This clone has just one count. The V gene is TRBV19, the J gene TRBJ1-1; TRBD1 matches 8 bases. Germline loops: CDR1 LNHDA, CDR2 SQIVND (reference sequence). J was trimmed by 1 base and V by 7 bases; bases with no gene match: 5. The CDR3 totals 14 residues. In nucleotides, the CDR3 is TGTGCCAGTATAACCGGGACAGGGAACACTGAAGCTTTCTTT. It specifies CASITGTGNTEAFF. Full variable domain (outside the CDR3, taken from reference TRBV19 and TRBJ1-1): DGGITQSPKYLFRKEGQNVTLSCEQNLNHDAMYWYRQDPGQGLRLIYYSQIVNDFQKGDIAEGYSVSREKKESFPLTVTSAQKNPTAFYLCASITGTGNTEAFFGQGTRLTVV.

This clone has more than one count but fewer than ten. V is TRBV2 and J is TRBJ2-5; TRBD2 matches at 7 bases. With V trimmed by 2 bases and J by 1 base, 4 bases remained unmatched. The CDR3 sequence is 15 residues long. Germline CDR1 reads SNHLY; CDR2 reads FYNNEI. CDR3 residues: CASSERRGSQETQYF. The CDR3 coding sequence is TGTGCCAGCAGTGAAAGGCGGGGGTCCCAAGAGACCCAGTACTTC.

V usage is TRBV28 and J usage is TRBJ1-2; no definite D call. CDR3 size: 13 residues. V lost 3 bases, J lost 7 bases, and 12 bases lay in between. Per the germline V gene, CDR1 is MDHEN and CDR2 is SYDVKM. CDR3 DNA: TGTGCCAGCAGTTTGACACAGAATCCTGGCTACACCTTC. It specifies CASSLTQNPGYTF.

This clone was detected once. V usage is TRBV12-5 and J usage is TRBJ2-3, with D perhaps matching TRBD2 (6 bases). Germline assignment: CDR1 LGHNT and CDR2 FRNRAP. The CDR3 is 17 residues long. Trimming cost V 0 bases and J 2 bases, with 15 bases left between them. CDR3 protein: CASGLVLQGDSTDTQYF. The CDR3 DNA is TGTGCTAGTGGTTTGGTCTTGCAAGGGGACTCCACAGATACGCAGTATTTT.

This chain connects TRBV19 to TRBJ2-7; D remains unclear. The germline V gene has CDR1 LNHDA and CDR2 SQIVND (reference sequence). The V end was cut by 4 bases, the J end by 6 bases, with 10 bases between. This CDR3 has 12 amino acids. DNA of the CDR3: TGTGCCAGTAGTAATTTCTGGGGCGAGCAGTACGTC. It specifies CASSNFWGEQYV.

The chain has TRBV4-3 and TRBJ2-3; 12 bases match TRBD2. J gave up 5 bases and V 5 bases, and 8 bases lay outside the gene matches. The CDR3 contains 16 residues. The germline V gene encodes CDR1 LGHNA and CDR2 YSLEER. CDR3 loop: CASSFLAGGRKDTQYF. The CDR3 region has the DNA TGCGCCAGCAGCTTCCTAGCGGGAGGGAGGAAAGATACGCAGTATTTT.

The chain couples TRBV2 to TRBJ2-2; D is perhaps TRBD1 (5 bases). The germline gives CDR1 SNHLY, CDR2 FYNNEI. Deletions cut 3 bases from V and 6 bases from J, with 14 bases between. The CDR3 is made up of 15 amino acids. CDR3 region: CASSEGPRGPGELFF. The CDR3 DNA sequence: TGTGCCAGCAGTGAGGGGCCTAGGGGTCCCGGGGAGCTGTTTTTT.

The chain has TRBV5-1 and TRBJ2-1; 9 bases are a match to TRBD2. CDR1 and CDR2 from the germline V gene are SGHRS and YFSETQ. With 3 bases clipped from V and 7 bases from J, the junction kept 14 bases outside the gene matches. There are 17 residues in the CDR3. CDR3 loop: CASSSLVAGGLANEQFF. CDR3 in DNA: TGCGCCAGCAGCTCCCTCGTCGCGGGGGGGCTGGCAAATGAGCAGTTCTTC.